This T cell receptor (beta chain) is drawn from a study of blood T cell repertoires in COVID-19. The wider study: Samples of COVID-19 (acute and convalescent) were obtained from the United States, Italy and Spain. The cDNA or gDNA used as material had been derived from T cells, B-cell-depleted T cells, or PBMCs.

How the authors handled the data: Amplifying reference gene primers gave estimates of nucleated cell counts. Profiling relied on immunoSEQ multiplex PCR, and the TCRdb table lists in-frame clones only, not all of them. The V and J calls and the clone size are those of that table, but D and trimming were determined from the DNA. Seen here are about 73,000 clones, approximately 89% observed once, and the top ten hold approximately 10%. Sequencing was carried out using peripheral blood. This TCR came from an elderly man with acute or convalescent COVID-19.

Here the CDR3 DNA reads TGCGCCAGCAGCTTGGGCGGGAGGAACACTGAAGCTTTCTTT. Translation gives CASSLGGRNTEAFF. The rearrangement uses TRBV5-1 and TRBJ1-1; no firm D call. Germline V gene sequence: CDR1 SGHRS, CDR2 YFSETQ. Trimming stripped 0 bases from V and 1 base from J, with 7 bases between. CDR3 size: 14 residues.